These 26 T cell receptor beta chains originate from one sample sequenced in a study of vaccination and CD4 T cells after COVID-19. Once obtained from cultured CD4+ T cells, the DNA was sequenced using the Oncomine TCR Beta short-read assay. TCRdb re-called the PCR reads through MiXCR, storing one row per CDR3 protein. Of about 25,000 distinct CDR3 sequences listed, more than 25% are singletons. Time point here: late sampling 161 to 241 days after vaccination in a few convalescent patients. Indicated treatment: roughly 10-day PBMC culture with coronavirus spike peptide pools or control peptides (ViraFEST assay). Antigens of these TCRs are unknown. The material was CD4+ T cells from blood, cultured in vitro, obtained about 7 months after SARS-CoV-2 vaccination. The receptors stem from a human donor who had recovered from COVID-19.

The chain couples TRBV7-2 to TRBJ2-1; 7 bases agree with TRBD2. V was pared by 5 bases and J by 7 bases, with 17 bases of the junction left unmatched. The CDR3 runs 17 residues. Germline CDR1 SGHTA, CDR2 FQGNSA. The CDR3 reads CASSKLARTSLANEQFF. The DNA for the CDR3 is TGTGCCAGCAGCAAATTGGCCCGGACTAGTTTAGCGAATGAGCAGTTCTTC.

V and J are TRBV2 and TRBJ1-2; 10 positions agree with TRBD1. This CDR3 region has 15 residues. The germline V gene has CDR1 SNHLY and CDR2 FYNNEI. The junction had 10 bases not matched to a gene; V was cut back by 8 bases and J by 4 bases. This chain's CDR3 is CASLFGTGVAYGYTF. The CDR3 DNA reads as TGTGCCAGCCTTTTTGGGACAGGGGTGGCCTATGGCTACACCTTC.

The rearrangement links TRBV29-1 to TRBJ2-7; unclear D gene. This CDR3 is 11 amino acids long. V lost 0 bases, J lost 4 bases, and 4 bases lay in between. Germline V gene sequence: CDR1 SQVTM, CDR2 ANQGSEA. CDR3 sequence reads: CSVEDPYEQYF. CDR3 in DNA: TGCAGCGTTGAAGATCCGTACGAGCAGTACTTC.

This clonotype rates as medium-sized (0.01 to 0.1%). The chain recombines TRBV7-2 with TRBJ1-1; the D is unclear. The CDR3 totals 14 residues. The germline V gene has CDR1 SGHTA and CDR2 FQGNSA. Trimming stripped 1 base from V and 1 base from J, with 7 bases between. CDR3 coding DNA: TGTGCCAGCAGCTTAGGGCCCTCGAACACTGAAGCTTTCTTT. Protein: CASSLGPSNTEAFF.

This clonotype was observed a handful of times. The gene calls are TRBV20-1 and TRBJ2-2, with D hard to call. Germline V gives CDR1 DFQATT, CDR2 SNEGSKA (reference sequence). V dropped 0 bases and J dropped 6 bases, with 11 bases sitting between them. This CDR3 comprises 14 residues. In DNA form, the CDR3 reads TGCAGTGCTAGAGATTCCTTAGGCCCCGGGGAGCTGTTTTTT. Protein product: CSARDSLGPGELFF.

The V gene is TRBV4-3, the J gene TRBJ2-7; 11 bases are a match to TRBD2. CDR1 is LGHNA and CDR2 is YSLEER in the germline V gene. The CDR3 extends over 18 amino acids. The junction had 14 bases not matched to a gene; V was cut back by 3 bases and J by 4 bases. The DNA for the CDR3 is TGCGCCAGCAGCCAGGGACTGACTAGCGGGAATGTCTGGTACGAGCAGTACTTC. Protein: CASSQGLTSGNVWYEQYF.

The chain links TRBV20-1 to TRBJ2-7; 10 nucleotides line up with TRBD2. The CDR3 contains 12 residues. Germline V gene sequence: CDR1 DFQATT, CDR2 SNEGSKA (reference sequence). J lost 2 bases, V lost 6 bases, and 1 base had no gene match. The CDR3 DNA is TGCAGTGCAGCGGGAGGGCCCTACGAGCAGTACTTC. It encodes CSAAGGPYEQYF.

This clonotype was picked up a small number of times. The V and J genes are TRBV20-1 and TRBJ2-1, with 11 bases fitting TRBD2. Germline V CDR1 and CDR2: DFQATT, SNEGSKA (reference sequence). V lost 6 bases and J lost 10; bases outside the gene matches: 11. This CDR3 has 14 amino acids. CDR3 residues: CSASTSGSVREQFF. The CDR3 bases are TGCAGTGCGTCTACTAGCGGGAGTGTGCGAGAGCAGTTCTTC.

The table lists this clonotype with a count of one. The chain has TRBV5-1 and TRBJ1-2; D not resolved. The V and J ends lost 4 bases and 10 bases respectively, with 17 bases between them. CDR1 and CDR2 (germline): SGHRS, YFSETQ. The CDR3 is 13 amino acids. The CDR3 region is CASSAQADNFYTF. CDR3 DNA sequence: TGCGCCAGCAGCGCCCAAGCAGACAATTTCTACACCTTC.

This clonotype came up a few times. This chain joins TRBV15 and TRBJ2-3; the D gene is possibly TRBD2 (6 bases). The V and J ends lost 7 bases and 2 bases respectively, with 16 bases between them. The CDR3 loop spans 15 amino acids. Germline CDR1 reads LNHNV; CDR2 reads YYDKDF (reference sequence). The CDR3 protein is CATTPRGTYTDTQYF. DNA of the CDR3: TGTGCCACCACCCCCCGCGGGACCTACACAGATACGCAGTATTTT.

In this sample, this clonotype turned up a few times. The V and J genes are TRBV20-1 and TRBJ2-7; D gene uncertain. Germline lookup yields CDR1 DFQATT and CDR2 SNEGSKA (reference sequence). This CDR3 has 12 residues. Trimming pared 0 bases from V and 4 bases from J, leaving 7 bases between. The CDR3 loop is CSAREGTYEQYF. The CDR3, as DNA: TGCAGTGCTAGAGAGGGAACTTACGAGCAGTACTTC.

A few counts support this clonotype. J is TRBJ2-3 and V is TRBV7-6; weak D call: TRBD1 (5 bases). V was shortened by 5 bases and J by 0 bases, with 15 bases between the two germline ends. The germline CDR1 and CDR2 sequences are SGHVS and FNYEAQ. The CDR3 consists of 16 residues. This chain's CDR3 is CASSPTTGTSTDTQYF. The CDR3 region has the DNA TGTGCCAGCAGCCCTACAACAGGCACTAGCACAGATACGCAGTATTTT.

This clonotype turned up a few times. The V and J genes are TRBV15 and TRBJ2-1; 7 nucleotides line up with TRBD2. The V segment lost 5 bases and the J segment 14 bases; nucleotides outside the gene matches: 9. The CDR3 totals 12 residues. The V gene's germline CDR1 is LNHNV and CDR2 YYDKDF (reference sequence). CDR3 amino acids: CATSGNVGGEFF. The CDR3 nucleotides read TGTGCCACCAGCGGGAACGTTGGGGGGGAGTTCTTC. Looking up the rest from reference TRBV15 and TRBJ2-1 gives the full variable domain: DAMVIQNPRYQVTQFGKPVTLSCSQTLNHNVMYWYQQKSSQAPKLLFHYYDKDFNNEADTPDNFQSRRPNTSFCFLDIRSPGLGDTAMYLCATSGNVGGEFFGPGTRLTVL.

The chain employs TRBV27 and TRBJ2-7, with D perhaps matching TRBD1 (6 bases). Between the trimmed V and J ends, which lost 5 bases and 4 bases, there was a span of 18 bases. This CDR3 is built from 15 residues. CDR1 and CDR2 from the germline V gene are MNHEY and SMNVEV (reference sequence). The CDR3 region is CASSALGTSQYEQYF. The CDR3 nucleotides are TGTGCCAGCAGTGCCCTCGGGACAAGTCAATACGAGCAGTACTTC.

In its sample, this clonotype was seen a few times. The chain carries TRBV20-1 and TRBJ2-4; 11 nucleotides align to TRBD2. Unmatched junction bases numbered 7, after V lost 0 bases and J lost 3 bases. The V gene's germline CDR1 is DFQATT and CDR2 SNEGSKA (reference sequence). The CDR3 sequence is 17 residues long. Here the CDR3 reads CSARDALTSGIKNIQYF. As DNA, the CDR3 is TGCAGTGCTAGAGATGCCTTGACTAGCGGGATCAAAAACATTCAGTACTTC.

The gene calls are TRBV20-1 and TRBJ2-1, with 9 bases identical to TRBD1. The CDR3 loop spans 19 amino acids. The germline V gene encodes CDR1 DFQATT and CDR2 SNEGSKA (reference sequence). J lost 6 bases, V lost 1 base, and 19 bases had no gene match. The CDR3 DNA sequence: TGCAGTGCTAGAGTAGACAGGGGGGTAGAGAACACAAGGTTCAATGAGCAGTTCTTC. It yields the protein CSARVDRGVENTRFNEQFF.

The V and J genes are TRBV7-3 and TRBJ1-1; D is uncertain. V shed 2 bases and J shed 12 bases, with 22 bases lying between them. CDR3 size: 15 residues. Germline V gives CDR1 SGHTA, CDR2 FQGTGA. The CDR3 region is CASSLSHQAMEQTFF. In DNA form, the CDR3 reads TGTGCCAGCAGCTTATCGCATCAGGCCATGGAACAGACTTTCTTT.

This clonotype was counted a single time. The chain is built from TRBV29-1 and TRBJ2-7, with D possibly being TRBD2 (5 bases). V dropped 1 base and J dropped 2 bases, with 12 bases sitting between them. The CDR3 runs to 14 residues. Per the germline V gene, CDR1 is SQVTM and CDR2 is ANQGSEA. CDR3 in DNA: TGCAGCGTTGAAGTACTAGACGGAACCTACGAGCAGTACTTC. This translates into CSVEVLDGTYEQYF.

The V call is TRBV6-5, the J call TRBJ2-3; no reliable D call. The V gene's germline CDR1 is MNHEY and CDR2 SVGAGI. This CDR3 has 13 residues. V lost 2 bases and J lost 1, with 4 bases in between. Here the CDR3 reads CASSYRGTDTQYF. The CDR3 DNA is TGTGCCAGCAGTTACAGGGGCACAGATACGCAGTATTTT.

This chain links TRBV20-1 with TRBJ2-7; 11 nucleotides agree with TRBD2. CDR1 and CDR2 from the germline V gene are DFQATT and SNEGSKA (reference sequence). Trimming took 5 bases from V and 3 from J; bases not matched to a gene: 6. The CDR3 extends over 14 amino acids. The CDR3 region has the DNA TGCAGTGCTTTGGGACTAGCGGACAACTACGAGCAGTACTTC. Residues: CSALGLADNYEQYF.

The sample holds a few counts of this clonotype. The V and J genes are TRBV27 and TRBJ1-6; maybe TRBD1 (5 bases). V lost 6 bases and J 9 bases, leaving 18 bases between the germline ends. CDR3 length: 15 residues. CDR1 is MNHEY and CDR2 is SMNVEV in the germline V gene (reference sequence). In nucleotides, the CDR3 is TGTGCCAGCAGAAGTCGTCCACAGGACGGTTCACCCCTCCACTTT. Translating it yields CASRSRPQDGSPLHF.

In its sample, this clonotype was seen a few times. The V call is TRBV6-1, the J call TRBJ2-7; possibly TRBD1 for D (6 bases). The CDR3 spans 13 residues. The germline gives CDR1 MNHNS, CDR2 SASEGT. Deletions cut 6 bases from V and 3 bases from J, with 12 bases between. CDR3 coding DNA: TGTGCCAGCAGGCAGGGGCCCGGCTACGAGCAGTACTTC. Its translation: CASRQGPGYEQYF.

This clonotype has more than one count but fewer than ten. The chain has TRBV19 and TRBJ1-5, with TRBD1 matching 8 bases. After removal of 3 bases from V and 2 bases from J, the junction contained 3 bases not matched to a gene. Looked up from germline, CDR1 is LNHDA and CDR2 is SQIVND (reference sequence). The CDR3 is 15 amino acids. The CDR3 DNA reads as TGTGCCAGTAGTATTACAGGGGGAGGCAATCAGCCCCAGCATTTT. This codes for CASSITGGGNQPQHF.

The chain couples TRBV28 to TRBJ2-1; 8 nucleotides line up with TRBD2. Germline trimming cut 8 bases from V and 5 bases from J; bases unmatched to any gene: 14. The CDR3 length is 16 residues. Germline V gene sequence: CDR1 MDHEN, CDR2 SYDVKM. The CDR3 DNA reads TGTGCCAGCCCCCCTGAAGCGGGAGTTAAGCACAATGAGCAGTTCTTC. Its translation is CASPPEAGVKHNEQFF.

This clonotype has just a few counts. The chain recombines TRBV19 with TRBJ1-5; D not certain. Between the trimmed V and J ends, which lost 7 bases and 5 bases, there was a span of 18 bases. Per germline, CDR1 LNHDA and CDR2 SQIVND (reference sequence). The CDR3 is 15 residues long. CDR3 protein: CASNLVARRYQPQHF. CDR3 sequence (DNA): TGTGCCAGTAATCTTGTGGCCCGGAGGTATCAGCCCCAGCATTTT.

The chain recombines TRBV27 with TRBJ2-7; 7 bases align to TRBD1. The CDR3 spans 14 residues. The germline V gene encodes CDR1 MNHEY and CDR2 SMNVEV (reference sequence). Trimming removed 4 bases from V and 3 bases from J; junction bases left unmatched: 6. The CDR3 is CASSSRGPVYEQYF. CDR3 bases: TGTGCCAGCAGTTCGAGGGGGCCGGTCTACGAGCAGTACTTC.